These 6 T cell receptor beta chains were sequenced from one sample in a study of CD8+ T cells in alopecia areata (dated by TCRdb to the late 2010s). The library was produced with the immunoSEQ multiplex PCR assay. RNA was extracted from all samples and reverse transcribed into cDNA, which served as template for TCR sequencing. Here the immuneACCESS table is served through TCRdb, limited to in-frame sequences with V and J called. Missing clones are a known gap in these copies; in checked studies unresolved V genes cover under half, and the rest lacks a known reason. For this sample there are about 200,000 clones; roughly 64% appear just once. 5.5% to 6% of the sample lies in the top ten. The sample's time point, from its label and the paper: 24 weeks on oral tofacitinib. According to the study, the label for this sample's treatment or condition signals: oral pan-JAK inhibitor, 5-10 mg twice daily.

The material sequenced was CD4+ T cells sorted from blood, taken at week 24, from a patient treated with tofacitinib. All receptors derive from a human donor with alopecia areata.

This clone showed up just a few times. CDR3 protein: CASSLDAGYGYTF. CDR3 DNA sequence: TGTGCCAGCAGCTTGGATGCAGGGTATGGCTACACCTTC. V is TRBV5-4 and J is TRBJ1-2; TRBD1 might be the D (5 bases). This CDR3 contains 13 residues. Trimming removed 0 bases from V and 5 bases from J, with 8 bases in between. CDR1 is SGHNT and CDR2 is YYREEE in the germline V gene (reference sequence).

The sample holds a few counts of this clone. This sequence joins TRBV7-2 and TRBJ2-5; TRBD2 matches 8 bases. CDR1 SGHTA and CDR2 FQGNSA come from the germline V gene. CDR3 size: 14 residues. The J segment lost 1 base and the V segment lost 8 bases, leaving 6 bases of the junction unmatched. The chain's CDR3 is CASQRGHAQETQYF. The CDR3 coding sequence is TGTGCCAGCCAGCGGGGGCACGCCCAAGAGACCCAGTACTTC.

This clone was recorded a few times. The V and J genes are TRBV5-1 and TRBJ1-2; D ambiguous. Trimming took off 2 bases at V and 0 bases at J, with 11 bases between the two ends. CDR1 and CDR2 (germline): SGHRS, YFSETQ. The CDR3 is 15 residues long. CDR3 nucleotide sequence: TGCGCCAGCAGCTTCGATGCAGGAGCTAACTATGGCTACACCTTC. It specifies CASSFDAGANYGYTF.

CDR3 coding DNA: TGTGCCAGCAGTGGGACAGGGTGGGACACTGAAGCTTTCTTT. This sequence encodes CASSGTGWDTEAFF. The V gene is TRBV2, the J gene TRBJ1-1; 8 nucleotides align to TRBD1. The germline gives CDR1 SNHLY, CDR2 FYNNEI. The CDR3 is 14 residues long. V gave up 4 bases and J gave up 3 bases; unmatched junction bases: 4.

J is TRBJ1-1 and V is TRBV15; no reliable D call. There are 14 residues in the CDR3. Germline values: CDR1 LNHNV, CDR2 YYDKDF (reference sequence). Trimming took 0 bases from V and 1 from J, leaving 6 bases between them. The CDR3 spells CATSRDRENTEAFF. The CDR3 region has the DNA TGTGCCACCAGCAGAGATCGGGAGAACACTGAAGCTTTCTTT.

This sequence joins TRBV7-9 and TRBJ2-2, with TRBD2 identical over 7 bases. CDR3 length equals 14 residues. Germline V CDR1 and CDR2: SEHNR, FQNEAQ (reference sequence). V was clipped by 6 bases and J by 0 bases; unmatched bases: 1. The chain's CDR3 is CASRGLANTGELFF. The CDR3 DNA reads as TGTGCCAGCAGAGGACTAGCGAACACCGGGGAGCTGTTTTTT.